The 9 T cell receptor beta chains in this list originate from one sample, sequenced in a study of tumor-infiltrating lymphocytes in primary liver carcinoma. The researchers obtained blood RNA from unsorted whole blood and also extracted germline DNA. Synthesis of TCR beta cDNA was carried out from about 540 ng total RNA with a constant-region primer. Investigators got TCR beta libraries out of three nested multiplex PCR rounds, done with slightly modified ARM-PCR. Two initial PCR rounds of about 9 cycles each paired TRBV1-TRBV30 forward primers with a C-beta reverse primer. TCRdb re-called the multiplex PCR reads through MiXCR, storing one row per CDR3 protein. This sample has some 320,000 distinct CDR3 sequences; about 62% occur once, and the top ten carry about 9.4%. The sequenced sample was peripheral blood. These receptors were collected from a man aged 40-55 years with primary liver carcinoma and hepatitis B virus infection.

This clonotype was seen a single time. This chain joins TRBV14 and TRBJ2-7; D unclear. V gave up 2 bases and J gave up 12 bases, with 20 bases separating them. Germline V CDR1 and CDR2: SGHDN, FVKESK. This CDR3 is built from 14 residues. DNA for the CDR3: TGTGCCAGCAGCCAACGAGGTCCCCTAGGCGTGCGGTACTTC. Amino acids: CASSQRGPLGVRYF.

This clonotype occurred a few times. Here the CDR3 reads CASSYRGQGAHEKLFF. The CDR3 nucleotides are TGTGCCAGCAGTTACCGGGGACAGGGGGCCCATGAAAAACTGTTTTTT. The chain carries TRBV6-5 and TRBJ1-4; 12 bases line up with TRBD1. In germline, CDR1 is MNHEY, CDR2 SVGAGI. Trimming took 2 bases from V and 6 from J; bases not matched to a gene: 4. The CDR3 sequence is 16 residues long.

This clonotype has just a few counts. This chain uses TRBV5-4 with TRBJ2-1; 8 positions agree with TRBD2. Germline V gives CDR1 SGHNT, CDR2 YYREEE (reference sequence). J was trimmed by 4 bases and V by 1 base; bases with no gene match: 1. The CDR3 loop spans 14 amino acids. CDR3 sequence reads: CASSLPGGYNEQFF. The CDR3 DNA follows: TGTGCCAGCAGCTTGCCGGGAGGGTACAATGAGCAGTTCTTC.

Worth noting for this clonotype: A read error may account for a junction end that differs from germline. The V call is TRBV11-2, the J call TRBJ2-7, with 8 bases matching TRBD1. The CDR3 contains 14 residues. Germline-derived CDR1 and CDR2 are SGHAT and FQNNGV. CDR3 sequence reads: CASSLGQGAYEQHF. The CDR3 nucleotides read TGTGCCAGCAGCTTAGGGCAGGGGGCATACGAGCAGCACTTC.

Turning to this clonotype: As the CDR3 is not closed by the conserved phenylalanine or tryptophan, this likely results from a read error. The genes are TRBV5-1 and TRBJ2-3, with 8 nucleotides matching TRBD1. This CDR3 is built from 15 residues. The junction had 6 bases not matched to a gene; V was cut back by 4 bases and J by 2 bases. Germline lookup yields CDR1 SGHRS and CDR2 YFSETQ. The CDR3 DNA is TGCGCCAGCAGCCCGACAGGGGCCTTCACAGATACGCAGTATTTA. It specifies CASSPTGAFTDTQYL.

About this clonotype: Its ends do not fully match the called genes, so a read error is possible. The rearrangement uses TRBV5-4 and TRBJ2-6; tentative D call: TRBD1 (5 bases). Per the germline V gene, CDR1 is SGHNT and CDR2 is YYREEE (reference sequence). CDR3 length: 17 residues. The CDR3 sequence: CASSSWGLRSGPNVLTF. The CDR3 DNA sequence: TGCGCCAGCAGCTCGTGGGGCCTCCGCTCTGGGCCCAACGTCCTGACTTTC.

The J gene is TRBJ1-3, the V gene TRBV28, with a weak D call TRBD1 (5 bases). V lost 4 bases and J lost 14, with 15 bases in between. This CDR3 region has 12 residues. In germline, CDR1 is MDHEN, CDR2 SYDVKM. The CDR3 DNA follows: TGTGCCAGCAGTTCCCCTCGCTTGGGGGTATATTTT. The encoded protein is CASSSPRLGVYF. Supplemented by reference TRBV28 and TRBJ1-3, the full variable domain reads DVKVTQSSRYLVKRTGEKVFLECVQDMDHENMFWYRQDPGLGLRLIYFSYDVKMKEKGDIPEGYSVSREKKERFSLILESASTNQTSMYLCASSSPRLGVYFGEGSWLTVV.

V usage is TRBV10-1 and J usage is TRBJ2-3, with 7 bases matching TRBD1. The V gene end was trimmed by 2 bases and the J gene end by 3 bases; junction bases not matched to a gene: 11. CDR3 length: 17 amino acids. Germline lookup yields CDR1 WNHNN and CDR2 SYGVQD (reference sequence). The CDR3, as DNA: TGCGCCAGCAGTGAGACCGACAGGGACGGGCCAACAGATACGCAGTATTTT. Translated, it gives CASSETDRDGPTDTQYF.

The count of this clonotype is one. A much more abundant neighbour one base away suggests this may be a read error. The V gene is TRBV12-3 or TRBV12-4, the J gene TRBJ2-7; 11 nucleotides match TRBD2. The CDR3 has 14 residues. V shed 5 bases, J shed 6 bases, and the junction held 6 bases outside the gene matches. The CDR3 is CASSPGLAVFEQYF. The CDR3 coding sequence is TGTGCCAGCAGTCCGGGACTAGCGGTATTCGAGCAGTACTTC.